The subject of this entry is one T cell receptor (beta chain). Sequenced by immunoSEQ multiplex PCR; TCRdb stores in-frame clones only, minus some. The sample contains some 200,000 clones, just under 85% of which appear only once. The record originates from a study of blood T cell repertoires in COVID-19. V was clipped by 4 bases and J by 0 bases, with 14 bases between them. CDR1 and CDR2 (germline): SGHDT, YYEEEE. CDR3 length equals 16 residues. Sequencing was carried out using peripheral blood. The sequence was obtained from a human donor with acute or convalescent COVID-19. The donor label of this sample is uncertain. This chain connects TRBV5-6 to TRBJ1-5; D remains unclear. The CDR3 loop reads CASSPGGRVSNQPQHF. CDR3 nucleotide sequence: TGTGCCAGCAGCCCGGGAGGTAGGGTTAGCAATCAGCCCCAGCATTTT.